This entry lists 5 T cell receptor beta chains sequenced from one sample in a study of T cells after posttransplantation cyclophosphamide. Assay used: immunoSEQ multiplex PCR; TCRdb lists only in-frame clones, some missing. The repertoire has around 23,000 clones, around 73% of them found once; the top ten carry around 0.7%. Sample: memory CD4+ T cells sorted from PBMCs. These receptors were obtained from an older woman in good health, CMV-negative, and a related stem cell transplant donor.

This sequence joins TRBV7-9 and TRBJ2-5; 7 bases agree with TRBD1. CDR3 length: 14 amino acids. Germline V gives CDR1 SEHNR, CDR2 FQNEAQ (reference sequence). The ends lost 5 bases at V and 3 bases at J; junction bases unmatched: 6. CDR3 amino acids: CASSPRQGKETQYF. The DNA of the CDR3 is TGTGCCAGCAGCCCCCGACAGGGAAAAGAGACCCAGTACTTC.

The genes are TRBV19 and TRBJ1-1; 9 nucleotides match TRBD1. CDR1 is LNHDA and CDR2 is SQIVND in the germline V gene (reference sequence). There are 15 residues in the CDR3. Trimming removed 6 bases from V and 6 bases from J; junction bases left unmatched: 11. In DNA form, the CDR3 reads TGTGCCAGTAGGGGACAGGGTGGATTGATGTCTGAAGCTTTCTTT. It specifies CASRGQGGLMSEAFF.

The chain links TRBV29-1 to TRBJ1-2; the match to TRBD1 covers 11 bases. Trimming took 6 bases from V and 3 from J; bases not matched to a gene: 3. Germline-derived CDR1 and CDR2 are SQVTM and ANQGSEA. This CDR3 contains 13 residues. CDR3 DNA sequence: TGCAGCGTCTCGGACAGGGGGCACTATGGCTACACCTTC. Its translation: CSVSDRGHYGYTF.

The rearrangement uses TRBV19 and TRBJ1-5; a possible D gene is TRBD1 (6 bases). Per the germline V gene, CDR1 is LNHDA and CDR2 is SQIVND (reference sequence). Trimming shortened V by 5 bases and J by 5 bases, and 16 bases separated the two germline ends. The CDR3 runs 15 residues. CDR3 sequence reads: CASSLPGGAYQPQHF. CDR3 DNA sequence: TGTGCCAGTAGTCTCCCTGGGGGGGCCTATCAGCCCCAGCATTTT.

This clone was detected once. V usage is TRBV19 and J usage is TRBJ2-1, with D possibly TRBD2 on 6 matching bases. Looked up from germline, CDR1 is LNHDA and CDR2 is SQIVND (reference sequence). The CDR3 has 15 amino acids. V lost 3 bases, J lost 8 bases, and 17 bases lay in between. CDR3: CASSIRRLGRDEQFF. CDR3 nucleotide sequence: TGTGCCAGTAGTATTAGGAGACTAGGACGCGATGAGCAGTTCTTC. The complete variable domain, with remaining parts taken from reference TRBV19 and TRBJ2-1, reads DGGITQSPKYLFRKEGQNVTLSCEQNLNHDAMYWYRQDPGQGLRLIYYSQIVNDFQKGDIAEGYSVSREKKESFPLTVTSAQKNPTAFYLCASSIRRLGRDEQFFGPGTRLTVL.